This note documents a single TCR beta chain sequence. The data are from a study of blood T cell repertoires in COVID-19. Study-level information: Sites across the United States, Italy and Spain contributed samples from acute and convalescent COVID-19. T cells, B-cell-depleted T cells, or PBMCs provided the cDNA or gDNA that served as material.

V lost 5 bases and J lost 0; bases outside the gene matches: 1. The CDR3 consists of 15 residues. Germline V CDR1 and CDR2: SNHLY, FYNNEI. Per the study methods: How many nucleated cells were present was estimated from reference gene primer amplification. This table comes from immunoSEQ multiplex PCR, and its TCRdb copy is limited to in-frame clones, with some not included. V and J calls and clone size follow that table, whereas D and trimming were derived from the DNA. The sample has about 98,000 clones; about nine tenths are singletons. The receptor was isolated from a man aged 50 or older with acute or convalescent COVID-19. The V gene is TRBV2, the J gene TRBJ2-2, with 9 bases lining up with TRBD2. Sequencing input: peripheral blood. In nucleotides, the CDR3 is TGTGCCAGCAGTTTAGCGGGAGCGAACACCGGGGAGCTGTTTTTT. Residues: CASSLAGANTGELFF.